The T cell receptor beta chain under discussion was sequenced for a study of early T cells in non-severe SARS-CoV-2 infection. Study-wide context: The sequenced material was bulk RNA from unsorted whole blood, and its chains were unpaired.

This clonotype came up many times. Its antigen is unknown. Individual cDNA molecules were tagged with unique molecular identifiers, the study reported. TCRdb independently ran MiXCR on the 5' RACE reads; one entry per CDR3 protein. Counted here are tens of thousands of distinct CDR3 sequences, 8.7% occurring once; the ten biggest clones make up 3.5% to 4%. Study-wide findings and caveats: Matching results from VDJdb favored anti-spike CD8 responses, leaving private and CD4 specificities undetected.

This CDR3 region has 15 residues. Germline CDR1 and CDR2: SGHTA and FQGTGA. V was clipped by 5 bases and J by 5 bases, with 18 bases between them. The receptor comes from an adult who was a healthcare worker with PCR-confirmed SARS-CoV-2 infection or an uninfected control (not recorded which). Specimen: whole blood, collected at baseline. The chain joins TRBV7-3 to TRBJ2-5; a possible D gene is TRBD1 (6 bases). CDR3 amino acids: CASSRTGSAAETQYF. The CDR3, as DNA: TGTGCCAGCAGCCGCACAGGGAGTGCCGCGGAGACCCAGTACTTC.